This T cell receptor beta chain comes out of a study of Ad26.COV2.S vaccination and SARS-CoV-2 variants. The study's findings and limits: Estimates derived from TCR breadth and depth analyses may have underestimated total T cell responses. Spike-specific TCR breadth was greater in vaccine than placebo recipients.

The CDR3 covers 13 residues. Germline V gives CDR1 SEHNR, CDR2 FQNEAQ (reference sequence). The ends were cut back, 5 bases at V and 5 bases at J, with 12 bases in the middle. Treatment meaning: roughly 19 received Ad26.COV2.S at low or high dose, single or two shots; roughly five received placebo; per-sample allocation not given. Collection of the samples took place on day 63 after the first injection of vaccine or placebo. Cohort 1b enrolled adults aged 18-55 years in Boston. Some clones are missing from TCRdb's copy, which holds only in-frame ones; the method was immunoSEQ multiplex PCR. Seen here are a few hundred thousand clones, about 92% observed once, and the top ten hold roughly 4%. Remarks on this clone: The antigen is unknown. This CDR3 is also generated by other DNA sequences in the sample.

Sequences were derived from peripheral blood, sampled in a trial of Ad26.COV2.S vaccine versus placebo. The genes are TRBV7-9 and TRBJ2-5, with D possibly being TRBD1 (6 bases). The receptor's source is a person between 18 and 60 years old who received the Ad26.COV2.S COVID-19 vaccine or a placebo. The CDR3 loop is CASSPRGPETQYF. CDR3 DNA sequence: TGTGCCAGCAGCCCCAGGGGCCCGGAGACCCAGTACTTC.